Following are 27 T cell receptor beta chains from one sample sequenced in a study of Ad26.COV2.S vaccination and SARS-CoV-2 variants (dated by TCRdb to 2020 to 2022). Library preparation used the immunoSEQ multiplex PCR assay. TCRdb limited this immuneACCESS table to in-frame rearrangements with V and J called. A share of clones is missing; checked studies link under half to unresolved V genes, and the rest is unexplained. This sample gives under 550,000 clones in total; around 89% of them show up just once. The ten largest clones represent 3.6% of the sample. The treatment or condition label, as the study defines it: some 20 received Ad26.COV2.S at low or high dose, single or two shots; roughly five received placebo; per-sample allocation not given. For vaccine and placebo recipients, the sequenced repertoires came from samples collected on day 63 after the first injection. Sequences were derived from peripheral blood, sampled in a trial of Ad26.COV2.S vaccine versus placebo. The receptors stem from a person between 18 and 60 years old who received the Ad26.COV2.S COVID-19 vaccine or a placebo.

CDR3 DNA: TGTGCCAGCAGGGAACTAGCGTGGGATACGCAGTATTTT. This translates into CASRELAWDTQYF. The V and J genes are TRBV7-2 and TRBJ2-3; TRBD2 matches 7 bases. In germline, CDR1 is SGHTA, CDR2 FQGNSA. The junction had 6 bases not matched to a gene; V was cut back by 6 bases and J by 6 bases. The CDR3 runs to 13 residues.

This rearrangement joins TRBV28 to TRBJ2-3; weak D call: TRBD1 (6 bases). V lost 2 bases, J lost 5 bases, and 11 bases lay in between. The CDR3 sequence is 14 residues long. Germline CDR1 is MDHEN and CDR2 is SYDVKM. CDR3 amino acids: CASSLGQGLDTQYF. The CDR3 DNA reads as TGTGCCAGCAGTTTAGGCCAGGGGTTAGATACGCAGTATTTT.

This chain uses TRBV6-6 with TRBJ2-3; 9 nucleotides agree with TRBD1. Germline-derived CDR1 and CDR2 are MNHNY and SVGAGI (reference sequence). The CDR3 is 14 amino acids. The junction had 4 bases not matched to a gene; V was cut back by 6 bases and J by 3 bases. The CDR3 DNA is TGTGCCAGCAGCGGGACAGGGTGGACAGATACGCAGTATTTT. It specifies CASSGTGWTDTQYF.

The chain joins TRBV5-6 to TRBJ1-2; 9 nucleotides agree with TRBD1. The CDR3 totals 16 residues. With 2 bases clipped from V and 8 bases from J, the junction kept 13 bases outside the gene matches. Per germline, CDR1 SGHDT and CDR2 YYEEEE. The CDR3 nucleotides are TGTGCCAGCAGCTTTCTCGGACAGGGGACAATATTCGGCTACACCTTC. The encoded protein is CASSFLGQGTIFGYTF. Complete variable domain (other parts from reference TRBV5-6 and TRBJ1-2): DAGVTQSPTHLIKTRGQQVTLRCSPKSGHDTVSWYQQALGQGPQFIFQYYEEEERQRGNFPDRFSGHQFPNYSSELNVNALLLGDSALYLCASSFLGQGTIFGYTFGSGTRLTVV.

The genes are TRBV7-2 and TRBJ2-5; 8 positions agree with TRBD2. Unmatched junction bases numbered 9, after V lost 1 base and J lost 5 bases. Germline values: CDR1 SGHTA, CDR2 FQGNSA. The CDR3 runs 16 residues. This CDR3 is CASSLEGLPSGETQYF. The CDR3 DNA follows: TGTGCCAGCAGCTTAGAAGGGCTACCTAGCGGGGAGACCCAGTACTTC.

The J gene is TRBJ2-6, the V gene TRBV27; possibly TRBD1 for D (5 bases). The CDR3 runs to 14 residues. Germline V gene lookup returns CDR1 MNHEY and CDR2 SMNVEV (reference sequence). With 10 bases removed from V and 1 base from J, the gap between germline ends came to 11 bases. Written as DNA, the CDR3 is TGTGCCATCCCAGGGTCTTCTGGGGCCAACGTCCTGACTTTC. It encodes CAIPGSSGANVLTF.

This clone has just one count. In DNA, the CDR3 is TGTGCCAGCAGCTTAGCCCAGGGTGATCAGCCCCAGCATTTT. This gives the protein CASSLAQGDQPQHF. The rearrangement links TRBV7-2 to TRBJ1-5; possible D gene TRBD1, 5 bases. CDR1 SGHTA and CDR2 FQGNSA come from the germline V gene. The CDR3 is 14 residues long. V was shortened by 0 bases and J by 5 bases, with 8 bases between the two germline ends.

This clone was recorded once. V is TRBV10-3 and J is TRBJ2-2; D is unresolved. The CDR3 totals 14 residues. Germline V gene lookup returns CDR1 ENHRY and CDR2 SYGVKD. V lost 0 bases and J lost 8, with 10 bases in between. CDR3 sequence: CAISESVSAGELFF. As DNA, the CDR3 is TGTGCCATCAGTGAGTCCGTGTCCGCTGGGGAGCTGTTTTTT.

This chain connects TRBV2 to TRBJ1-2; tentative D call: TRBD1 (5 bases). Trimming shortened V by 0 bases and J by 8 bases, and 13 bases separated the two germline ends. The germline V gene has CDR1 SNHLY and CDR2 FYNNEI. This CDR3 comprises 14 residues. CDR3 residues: CASSEASRVGGYTF. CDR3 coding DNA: TGTGCCAGCAGTGAAGCGTCCAGGGTCGGCGGCTACACCTTC.

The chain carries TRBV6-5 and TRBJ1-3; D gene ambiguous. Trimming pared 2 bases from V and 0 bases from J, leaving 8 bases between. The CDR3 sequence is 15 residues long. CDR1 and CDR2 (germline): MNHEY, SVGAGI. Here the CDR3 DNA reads TGTGCCAGCAGTTACGACCAAAACTCTGGAAACACCATATATTTT. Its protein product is CASSYDQNSGNTIYF.

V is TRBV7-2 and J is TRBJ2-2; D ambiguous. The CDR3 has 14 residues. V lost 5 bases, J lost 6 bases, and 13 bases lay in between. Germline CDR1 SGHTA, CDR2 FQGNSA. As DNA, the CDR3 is TGTGCCAGCAGCCCCCCGAACAAGCCCGGGGAGCTGTTTTTT. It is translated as CASSPPNKPGELFF.

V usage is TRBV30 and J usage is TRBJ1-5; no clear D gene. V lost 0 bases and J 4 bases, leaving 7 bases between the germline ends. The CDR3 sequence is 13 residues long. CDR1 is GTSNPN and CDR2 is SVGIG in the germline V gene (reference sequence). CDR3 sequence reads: CAWSVRPNQPQHF. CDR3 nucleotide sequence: TGTGCCTGGAGTGTCCGACCAAATCAGCCCCAGCATTTT.

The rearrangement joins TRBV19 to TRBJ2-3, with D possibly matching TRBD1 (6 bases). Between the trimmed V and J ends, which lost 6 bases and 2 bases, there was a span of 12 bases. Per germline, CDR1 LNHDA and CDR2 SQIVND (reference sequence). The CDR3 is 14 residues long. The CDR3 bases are TGTGCCAGTAGCCGCGACAGGCCCACAGATACGCAGTATTTT. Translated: CASSRDRPTDTQYF. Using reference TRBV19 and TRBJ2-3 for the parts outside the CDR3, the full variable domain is DGGITQSPKYLFRKEGQNVTLSCEQNLNHDAMYWYRQDPGQGLRLIYYSQIVNDFQKGDIAEGYSVSREKKESFPLTVTSAQKNPTAFYLCASSRDRPTDTQYFGPGTRLTVL.

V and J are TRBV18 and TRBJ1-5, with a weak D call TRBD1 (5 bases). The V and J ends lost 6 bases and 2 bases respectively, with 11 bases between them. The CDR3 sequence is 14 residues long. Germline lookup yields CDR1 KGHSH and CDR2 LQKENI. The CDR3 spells CASSRVQGNQPQHF. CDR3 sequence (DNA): TGTGCCAGCTCGAGAGTACAGGGCAATCAGCCCCAGCATTTT.

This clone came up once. As DNA, the CDR3 is TGCGCCAGCAGCTTGGAGGGGAATTCACCCCTCCACTTT. This codes for CASSLEGNSPLHF. The chain uses TRBV5-1 and TRBJ1-6, with D tentatively TRBD1 (5 bases). Germline V gene sequence: CDR1 SGHRS, CDR2 YFSETQ. This CDR3 spans 13 amino acids. Trimming pared 0 bases from V and 7 bases from J, leaving 5 bases between.

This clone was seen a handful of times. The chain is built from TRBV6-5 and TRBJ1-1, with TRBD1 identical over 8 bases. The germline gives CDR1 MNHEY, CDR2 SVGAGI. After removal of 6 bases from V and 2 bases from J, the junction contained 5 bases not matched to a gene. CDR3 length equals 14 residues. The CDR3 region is CASSLGTGNTEAFF. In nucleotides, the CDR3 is TGTGCCAGCAGCCTCGGGACAGGAAACACTGAAGCTTTCTTT.

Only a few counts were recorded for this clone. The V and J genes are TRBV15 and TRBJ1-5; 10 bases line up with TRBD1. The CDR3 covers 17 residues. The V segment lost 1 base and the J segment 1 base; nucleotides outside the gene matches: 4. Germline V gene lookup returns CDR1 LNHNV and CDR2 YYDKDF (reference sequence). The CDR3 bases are TGTGCCACCAGCAGAGCTGGACAGGGGGGGAGCAATCAGCCCCAGCATTTT. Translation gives CATSRAGQGGSNQPQHF.

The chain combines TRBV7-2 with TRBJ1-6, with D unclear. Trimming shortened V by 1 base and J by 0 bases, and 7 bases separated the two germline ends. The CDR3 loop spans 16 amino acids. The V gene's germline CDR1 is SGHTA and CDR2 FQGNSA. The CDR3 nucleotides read TGTGCCAGCAGCTTAGGCCGCCTCTCCTATAATTCACCCCTCCACTTT. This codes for CASSLGRLSYNSPLHF.

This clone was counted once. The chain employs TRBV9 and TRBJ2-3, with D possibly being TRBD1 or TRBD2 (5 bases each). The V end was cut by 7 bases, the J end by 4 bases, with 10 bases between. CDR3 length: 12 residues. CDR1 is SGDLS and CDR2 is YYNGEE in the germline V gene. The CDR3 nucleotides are TGTGCCAGCCGGGGCGGGTCAGATACGCAGTATTTT. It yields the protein CASRGGSDTQYF.

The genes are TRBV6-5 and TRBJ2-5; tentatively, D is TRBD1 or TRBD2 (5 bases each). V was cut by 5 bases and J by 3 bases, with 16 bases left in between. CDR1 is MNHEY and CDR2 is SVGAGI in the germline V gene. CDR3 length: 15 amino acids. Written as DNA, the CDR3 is TGTGCCAGCAGTCCCGGGGACCATTATGAAGAGACCCAGTACTTC. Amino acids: CASSPGDHYEETQYF.

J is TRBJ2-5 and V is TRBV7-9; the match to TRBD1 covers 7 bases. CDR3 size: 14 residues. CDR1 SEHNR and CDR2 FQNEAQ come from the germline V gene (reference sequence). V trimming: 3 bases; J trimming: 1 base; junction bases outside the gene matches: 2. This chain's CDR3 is CASSFWTGQETQYF. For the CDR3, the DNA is TGTGCCAGCAGCTTTTGGACAGGCCAAGAGACCCAGTACTTC.

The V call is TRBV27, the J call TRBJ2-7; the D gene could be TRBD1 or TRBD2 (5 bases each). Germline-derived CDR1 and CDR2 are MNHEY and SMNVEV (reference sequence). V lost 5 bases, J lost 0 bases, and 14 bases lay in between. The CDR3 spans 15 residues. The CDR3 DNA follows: TGTGCCAGCAGTCTCTCGAGGGGTAGCTCCTACGAGCAGTACTTC. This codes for CASSLSRGSSYEQYF.

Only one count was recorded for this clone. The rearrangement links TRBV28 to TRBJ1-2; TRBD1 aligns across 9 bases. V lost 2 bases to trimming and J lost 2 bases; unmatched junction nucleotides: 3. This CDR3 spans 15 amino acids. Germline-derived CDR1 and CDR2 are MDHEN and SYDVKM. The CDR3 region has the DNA TGTGCCAGCAGTTTAGCGACAGGGGGAAACTATGGCTACACCTTC. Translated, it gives CASSLATGGNYGYTF.

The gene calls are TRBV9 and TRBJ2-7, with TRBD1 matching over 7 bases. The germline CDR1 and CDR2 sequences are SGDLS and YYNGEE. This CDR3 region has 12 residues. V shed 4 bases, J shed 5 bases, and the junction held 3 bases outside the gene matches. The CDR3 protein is CASSRQGDEQYF. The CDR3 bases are TGTGCCAGCAGCAGACAGGGCGACGAGCAGTACTTC.

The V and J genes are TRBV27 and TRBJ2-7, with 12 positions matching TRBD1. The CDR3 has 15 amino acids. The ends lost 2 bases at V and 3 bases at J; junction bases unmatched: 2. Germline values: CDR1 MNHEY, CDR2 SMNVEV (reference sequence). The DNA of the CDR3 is TGTGCCAGCAGTTTAGGGACAGGGGGCAACTACGAGCAGTACTTC. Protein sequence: CASSLGTGGNYEQYF.

The CDR3 DNA follows: TGTGCCAGCAGTTTAACCCAGGGACGGGGCTACACCTTC. Encoded protein: CASSLTQGRGYTF. The chain links TRBV12-3 or TRBV12-4 to TRBJ1-2; possible D gene TRBD1, 5 bases. V dropped 2 bases and J dropped 8 bases, with 12 bases sitting between them. The CDR3 is made up of 13 amino acids.

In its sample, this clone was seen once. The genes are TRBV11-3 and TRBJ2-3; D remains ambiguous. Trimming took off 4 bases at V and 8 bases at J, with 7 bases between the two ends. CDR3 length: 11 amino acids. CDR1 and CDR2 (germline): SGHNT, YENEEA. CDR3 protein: CASSSGPTQYF. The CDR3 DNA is TGTGCCAGCAGCTCAGGCCCTACGCAGTATTTT.